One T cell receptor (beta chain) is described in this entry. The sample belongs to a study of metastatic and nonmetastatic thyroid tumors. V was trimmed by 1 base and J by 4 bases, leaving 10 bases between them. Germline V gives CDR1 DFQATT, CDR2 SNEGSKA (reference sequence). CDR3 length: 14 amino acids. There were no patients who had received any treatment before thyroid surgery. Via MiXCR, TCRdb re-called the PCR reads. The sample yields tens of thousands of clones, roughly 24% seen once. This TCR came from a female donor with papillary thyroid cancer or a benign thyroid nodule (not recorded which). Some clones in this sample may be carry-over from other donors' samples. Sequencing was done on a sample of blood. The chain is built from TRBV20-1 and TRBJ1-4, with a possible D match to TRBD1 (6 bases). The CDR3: CSARGGGYNEKLFF. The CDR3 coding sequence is TGCAGTGCTAGAGGGGGGGGCTATAATGAAAAACTGTTTTTT.